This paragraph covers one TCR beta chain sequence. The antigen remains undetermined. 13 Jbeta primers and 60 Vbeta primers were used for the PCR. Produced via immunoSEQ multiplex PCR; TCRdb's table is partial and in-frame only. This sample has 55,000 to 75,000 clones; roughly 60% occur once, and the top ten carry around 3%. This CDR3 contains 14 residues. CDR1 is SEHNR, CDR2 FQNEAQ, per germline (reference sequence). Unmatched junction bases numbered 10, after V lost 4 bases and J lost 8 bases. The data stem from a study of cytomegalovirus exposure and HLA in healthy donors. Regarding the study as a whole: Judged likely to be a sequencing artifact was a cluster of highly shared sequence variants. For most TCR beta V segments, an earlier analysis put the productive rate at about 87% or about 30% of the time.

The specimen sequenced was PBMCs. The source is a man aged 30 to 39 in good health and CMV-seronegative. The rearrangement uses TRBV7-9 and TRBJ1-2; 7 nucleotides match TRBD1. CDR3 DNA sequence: TGTGCCAGCAGCTCAAGAATCACAGGGGAGGGCTACACCTTC. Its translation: CASSSRITGEGYTF.